This entry describes one T cell receptor (beta chain). No antigen is known for it. CDR1 and CDR2 (germline): DFQATT, SNEGSKA (reference sequence). The V segment lost 1 base and the J segment 4 bases; nucleotides outside the gene matches: 7. The CDR3 is 15 residues long. With a J-beta primer mix and a sample-barcoded 5' primer, a second PCR ran 7 to 11 cycles. TCRdb recomputed calls from the 5' RACE reads with MiXCR, one row per CDR3 protein. The sample lists 1.2 million to 1.5 million distinct CDR3 sequences, roughly 45% occurring once. Samples each had at least 5 micrograms of total RNA extracted. This record belongs to a study of blood T cells in healthy people across ages. Study results and limitations: Long-lived and aged donors differed, with more naive CD4+ cells and higher diversity in the long-lived. A roughly linear fall in TCR beta diversity per million T cells was seen with increasing age.

The source is a woman in her late teens or twenties in good health. This chain uses TRBV20-1 with TRBJ2-5, with TRBD2 matching 9 bases. The sequencing sample was made of blood. The CDR3 loop reads CSARGGGAFRETQYF. The CDR3 DNA follows: TGCAGTGCTAGAGGCGGGGGGGCCTTCCGAGAGACCCAGTACTTC.